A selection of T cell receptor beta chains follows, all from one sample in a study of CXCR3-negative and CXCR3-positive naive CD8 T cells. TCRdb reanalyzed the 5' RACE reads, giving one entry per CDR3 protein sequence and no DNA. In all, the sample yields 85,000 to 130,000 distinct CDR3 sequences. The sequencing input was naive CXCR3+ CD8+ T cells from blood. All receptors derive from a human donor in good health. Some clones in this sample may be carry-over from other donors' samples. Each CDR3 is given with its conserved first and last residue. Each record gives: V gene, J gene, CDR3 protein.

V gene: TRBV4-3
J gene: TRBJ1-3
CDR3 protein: CASSQDLTSGNTIYF

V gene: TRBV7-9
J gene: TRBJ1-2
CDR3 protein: CASSSWDKTNYGYTF

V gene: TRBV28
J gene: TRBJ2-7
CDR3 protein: CASSLQIAYEQYF

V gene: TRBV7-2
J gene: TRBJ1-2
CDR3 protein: CASSREIGDYGYTF

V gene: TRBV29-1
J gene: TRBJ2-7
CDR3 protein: CSALGQDLIYEQYF

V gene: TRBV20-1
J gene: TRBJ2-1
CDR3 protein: CSARDLAGGPYEQFF

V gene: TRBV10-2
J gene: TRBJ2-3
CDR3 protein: CASKPPAGGATDTQYF

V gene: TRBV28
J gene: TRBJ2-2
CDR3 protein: CASNDRGTGELFF

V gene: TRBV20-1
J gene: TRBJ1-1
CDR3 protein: CSASPPGTASDMNTEAFF

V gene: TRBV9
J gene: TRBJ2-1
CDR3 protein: CASSVAPLTSGRVGDEQFF

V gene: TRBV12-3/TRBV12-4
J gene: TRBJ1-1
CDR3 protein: CASSLAETGEAFF

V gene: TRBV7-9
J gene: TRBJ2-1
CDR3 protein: CASGPKFGDSYNEQFF

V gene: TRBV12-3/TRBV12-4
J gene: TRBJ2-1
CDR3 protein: CASSRTGAYNEQFF

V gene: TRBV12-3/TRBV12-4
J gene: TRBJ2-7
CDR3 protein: CASSFIRRGGVYEQYF

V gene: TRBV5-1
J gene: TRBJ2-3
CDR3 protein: CASSPWETDTQYF

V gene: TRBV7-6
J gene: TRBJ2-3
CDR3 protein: CASRLAEGLTDTQYF

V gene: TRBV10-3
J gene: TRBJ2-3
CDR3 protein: CAISDTLTGPDTQYF

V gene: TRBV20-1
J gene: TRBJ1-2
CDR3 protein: CSARDYVGQQNYGYTF

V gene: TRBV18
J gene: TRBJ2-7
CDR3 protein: CASSPGSQYEQYF

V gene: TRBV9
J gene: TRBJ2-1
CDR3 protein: CASSSERFAYNEQFF

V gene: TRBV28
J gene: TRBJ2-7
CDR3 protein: CASSPIGYEQYF

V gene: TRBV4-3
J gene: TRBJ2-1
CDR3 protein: CASSQDGGGRYNEQFF

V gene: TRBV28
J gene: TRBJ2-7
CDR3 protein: CASSARAPYEQYF

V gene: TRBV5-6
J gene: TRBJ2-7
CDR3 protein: CASSFQDRDNEQYF

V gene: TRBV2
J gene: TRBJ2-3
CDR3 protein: CASSGDSTDTQYF

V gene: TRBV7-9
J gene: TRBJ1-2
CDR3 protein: CASSSHDPQGYGYTF

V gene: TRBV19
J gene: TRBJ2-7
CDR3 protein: CACSPGLAGINEQYF

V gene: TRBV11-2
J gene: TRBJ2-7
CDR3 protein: CASSSTTVAFSYEQYF

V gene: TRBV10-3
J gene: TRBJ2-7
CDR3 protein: CAISEQTGSGDEQYF

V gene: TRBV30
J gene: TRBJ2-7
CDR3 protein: CAWEKGQGDYEQYF

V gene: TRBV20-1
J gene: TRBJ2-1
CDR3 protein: CSAPQSLAGGAEQFF

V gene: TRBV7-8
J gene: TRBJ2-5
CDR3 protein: CASSLSPPVARETQYF

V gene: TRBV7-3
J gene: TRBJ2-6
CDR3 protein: CASSLIRDRKSSGANVLTF

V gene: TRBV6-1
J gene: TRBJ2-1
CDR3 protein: CASRLAGDNEQFF